This T cell receptor (beta chain) was sequenced in a study of blood T cell repertoires in COVID-19. Study at large: The study drew acute and convalescent COVID-19 samples from the United States, Italy and Spain.

Profiling relied on immunoSEQ multiplex PCR, and the TCRdb table lists in-frame clones only, not all of them. In the table there are about 290,000 clones, around 86% of which are singletons. Trimming pared 2 bases from V and 4 bases from J, leaving 8 bases between. The CDR3 sequence is 13 residues long. CDR1 and CDR2 (germline): MNHEY, SMNVEV (reference sequence). Those who participated ranged in age from roughly 18 to 90 years and resided in about two dozen US areas. Cohort placement rested on clinical history that participants reported themselves. The rearrangement links TRBV27 to TRBJ1-2; TRBD1 might be the D (6 bases). The receptor's source is a woman in her thirties or forties who had recovered from COVID-19. The sample taken for sequencing was PBMCs or T cells enriched from blood (not recorded which). The CDR3 protein is CASSLTGSYGYTF. CDR3 coding DNA: TGTGCCAGCAGTTTAACAGGGTCCTATGGCTACACCTTC.